The clone carrying this T cell receptor beta chain was observed many times. Its antigen is undetermined. CDR1 is SQVTM and CDR2 is ANQGSEA in the germline V gene. This CDR3 is 11 amino acids long. Trimming took off 6 bases at V and 7 bases at J, with 13 bases between the two ends. The source of the sample is a study of metastatic and nonmetastatic thyroid tumors. Study-level background: Comparison of repertoires was carried out across blood and tumor or nodule tissue from malignant and benign thyroid patients.

Overall study findings and caveats: A significant increase in TCR beta diversity was reportedly seen in malignant thyroid tumors relative to benign nodules, in blood and tumor.

Each patient came to thyroid surgery without any prior treatment (of any kind). In the study's own analysis: A classifier for distant metastasis in papillary thyroid cancer was constructed using CDR3 differences observed across clinicopathological groups. MiXCR re-clonotyped the PCR reads for TCRdb. TCRdb's processing, not the study's, gives the V and J calls here. This sample has 75,000 to 100,000 clones; about 13% occur once, and the top ten carry approximately 11%. The receptor was isolated from a female donor with papillary thyroid cancer or a benign thyroid nodule (not recorded which). Some clones in this sample may be carry-over from other donors' samples. Sequenced material: blood. This chain joins TRBV29-1 and TRBJ2-7; tentative D call: TRBD2 (5 bases). The CDR3 region has the DNA TGCAGCGTCCGGGAACCCGGGGAGCAGTACTTC. It translates to CSVREPGEQYF.